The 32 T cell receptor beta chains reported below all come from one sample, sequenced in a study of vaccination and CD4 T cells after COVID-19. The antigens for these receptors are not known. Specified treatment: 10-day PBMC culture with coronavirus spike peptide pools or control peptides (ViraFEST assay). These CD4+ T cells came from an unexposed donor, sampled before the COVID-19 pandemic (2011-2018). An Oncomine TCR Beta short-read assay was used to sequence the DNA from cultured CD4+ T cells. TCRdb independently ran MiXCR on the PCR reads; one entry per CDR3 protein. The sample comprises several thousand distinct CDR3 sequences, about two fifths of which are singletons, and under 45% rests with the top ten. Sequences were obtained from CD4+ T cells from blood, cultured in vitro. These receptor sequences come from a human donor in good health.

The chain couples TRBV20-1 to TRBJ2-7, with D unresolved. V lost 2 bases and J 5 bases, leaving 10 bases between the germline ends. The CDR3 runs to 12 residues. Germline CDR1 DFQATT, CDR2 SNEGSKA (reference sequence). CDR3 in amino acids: CSARKQSNEQYF. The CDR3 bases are TGCAGTGCTAGAAAACAGAGTAACGAGCAGTACTTC.

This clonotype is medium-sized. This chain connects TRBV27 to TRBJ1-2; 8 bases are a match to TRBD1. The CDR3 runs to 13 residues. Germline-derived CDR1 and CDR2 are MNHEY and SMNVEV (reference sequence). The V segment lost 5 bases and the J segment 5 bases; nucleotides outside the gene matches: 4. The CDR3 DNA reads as TGTGCCAGCAGTGGACAGGGCGCATATGGCTACACCTTC. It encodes CASSGQGAYGYTF.

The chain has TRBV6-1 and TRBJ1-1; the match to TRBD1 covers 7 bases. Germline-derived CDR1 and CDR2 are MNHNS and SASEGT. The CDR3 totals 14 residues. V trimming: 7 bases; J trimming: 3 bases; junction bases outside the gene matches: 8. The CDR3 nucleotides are TGTGCCAGCACTCAGGGGGGCAGAGACACTGAAGCTTTCTTT. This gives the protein CASTQGGRDTEAFF.

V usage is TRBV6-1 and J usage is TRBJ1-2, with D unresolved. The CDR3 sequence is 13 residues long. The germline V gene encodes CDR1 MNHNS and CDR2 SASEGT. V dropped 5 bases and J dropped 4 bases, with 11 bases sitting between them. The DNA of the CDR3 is TGTGCCAGCAGTACGGGCGGCATCTATGGCTACACCTTC. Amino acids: CASSTGGIYGYTF.

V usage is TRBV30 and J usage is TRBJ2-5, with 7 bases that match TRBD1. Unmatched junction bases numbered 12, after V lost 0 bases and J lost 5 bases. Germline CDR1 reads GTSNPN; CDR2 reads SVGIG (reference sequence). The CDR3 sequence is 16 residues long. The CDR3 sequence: CAWSVQGLLGTETQYF. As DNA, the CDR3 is TGTGCCTGGAGTGTACAGGGGCTCCTAGGTACCGAGACCCAGTACTTC.

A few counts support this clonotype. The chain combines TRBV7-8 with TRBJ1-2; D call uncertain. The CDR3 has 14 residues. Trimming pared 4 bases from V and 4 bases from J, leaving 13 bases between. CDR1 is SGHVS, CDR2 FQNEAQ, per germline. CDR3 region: CASSSGLLVYGYTF. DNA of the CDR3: TGTGCCAGCAGCTCCGGCCTGCTTGTCTATGGCTACACCTTC.

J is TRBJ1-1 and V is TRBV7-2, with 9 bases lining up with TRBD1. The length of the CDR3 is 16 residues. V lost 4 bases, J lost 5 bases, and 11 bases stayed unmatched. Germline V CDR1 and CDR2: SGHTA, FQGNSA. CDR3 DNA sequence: TGTGCCAGCAGCTCAACCTACGGGACAGGGAGGACTGAAGCTTTCTTT. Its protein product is CASSSTYGTGRTEAFF.

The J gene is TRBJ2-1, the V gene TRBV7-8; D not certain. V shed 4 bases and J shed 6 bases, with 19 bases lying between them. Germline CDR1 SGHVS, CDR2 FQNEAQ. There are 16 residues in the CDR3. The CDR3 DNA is TGTGCCAGCAGCTCCAGGACCGGCGAAAGGGCCAATGAGCAGTTCTTC. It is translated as CASSSRTGERANEQFF.

DNA of the CDR3: TGTGCCAGCAGCCGATCGACAGGACCGAGCTCCTACGAGCAGTACTTC. Amino acid sequence: CASSRSTGPSSYEQYF. The chain has TRBV3-1 and TRBJ2-7; D possibly corresponds to TRBD1 (6 bases). The germline CDR1 and CDR2 sequences are LGHDT and YNNKEL (reference sequence). CDR3 length equals 16 residues. V shed 4 bases and J shed 0 bases, with 16 bases lying between them.

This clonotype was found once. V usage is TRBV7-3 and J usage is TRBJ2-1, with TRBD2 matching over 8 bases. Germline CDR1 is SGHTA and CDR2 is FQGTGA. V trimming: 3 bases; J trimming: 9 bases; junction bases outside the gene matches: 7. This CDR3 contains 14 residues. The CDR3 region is CASSFNGGAGEQFF. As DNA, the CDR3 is TGTGCCAGCAGCTTCAACGGGGGGGCGGGTGAGCAGTTCTTC.

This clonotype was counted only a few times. CDR3 coding DNA: TGTGCCAGCAGTGGCACCCCGTCGGGGGAGCTGTTTTTT. This codes for CASSGTPSGELFF. This chain connects TRBV6-1 to TRBJ2-2, with unresolved D. This CDR3 has 13 residues. Germline V lookup: CDR1 MNHNS, CDR2 SASEGT. Trimming took off 4 bases at V and 8 bases at J, with 11 bases between the two ends.

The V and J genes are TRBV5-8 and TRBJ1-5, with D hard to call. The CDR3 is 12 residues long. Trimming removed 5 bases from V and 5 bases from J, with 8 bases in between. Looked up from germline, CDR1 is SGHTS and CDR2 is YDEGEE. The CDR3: CASSRQYQPQHF. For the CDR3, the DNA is TGTGCCAGCAGTCGACAATATCAGCCCCAGCATTTT.

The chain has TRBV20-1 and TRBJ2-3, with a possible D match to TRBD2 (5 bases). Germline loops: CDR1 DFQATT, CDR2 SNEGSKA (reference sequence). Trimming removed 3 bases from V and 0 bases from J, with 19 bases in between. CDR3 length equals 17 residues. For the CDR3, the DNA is TGCAGTGCTAGTGCCCAACTAGTTTCCCATAGCACAGATACGCAGTATTTT. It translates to CSASAQLVSHSTDTQYF.

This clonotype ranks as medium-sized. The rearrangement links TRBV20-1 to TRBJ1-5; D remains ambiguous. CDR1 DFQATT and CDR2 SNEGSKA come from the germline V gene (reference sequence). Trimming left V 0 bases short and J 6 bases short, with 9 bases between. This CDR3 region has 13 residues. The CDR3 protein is CSARDGPGQPQHF. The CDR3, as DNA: TGCAGTGCTAGAGACGGGCCGGGTCAGCCCCAGCATTTT.

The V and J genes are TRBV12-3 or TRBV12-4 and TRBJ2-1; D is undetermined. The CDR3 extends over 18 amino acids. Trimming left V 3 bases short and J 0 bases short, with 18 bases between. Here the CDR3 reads CASSFIGLWDSSYNEQFF. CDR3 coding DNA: TGTGCCAGCAGTTTTATCGGGCTTTGGGATAGCTCCTACAATGAGCAGTTCTTC.

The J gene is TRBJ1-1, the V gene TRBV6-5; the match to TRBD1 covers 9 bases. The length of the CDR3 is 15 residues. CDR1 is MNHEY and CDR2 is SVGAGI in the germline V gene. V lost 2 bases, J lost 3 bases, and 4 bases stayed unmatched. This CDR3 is CASSYGDRDYTEAFF. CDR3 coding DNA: TGTGCCAGCAGTTACGGGGACAGGGACTACACTGAAGCTTTCTTT.

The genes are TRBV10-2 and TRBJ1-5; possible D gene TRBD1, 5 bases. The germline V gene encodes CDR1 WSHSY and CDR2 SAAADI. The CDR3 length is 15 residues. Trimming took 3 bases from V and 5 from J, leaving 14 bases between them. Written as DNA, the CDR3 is TGCGCCAGCAGTGACTACACTCAGGGCCATCAGCCCCAGCATTTT. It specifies CASSDYTQGHQPQHF.

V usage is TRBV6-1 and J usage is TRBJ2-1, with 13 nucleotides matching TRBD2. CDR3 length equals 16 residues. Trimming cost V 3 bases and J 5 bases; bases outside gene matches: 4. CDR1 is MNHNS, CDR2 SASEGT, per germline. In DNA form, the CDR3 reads TGTGCCAGCAGTGACCTGACTAGCGGGGGGAACAATGAGCAGTTCTTC. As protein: CASSDLTSGGNNEQFF.

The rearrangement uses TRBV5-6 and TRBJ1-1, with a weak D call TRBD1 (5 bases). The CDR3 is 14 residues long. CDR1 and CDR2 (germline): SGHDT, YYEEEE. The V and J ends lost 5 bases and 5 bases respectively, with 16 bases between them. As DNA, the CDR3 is TGTGCCAGCAGTTCCCCTCCGGGGGTTACTGAAGCTTTCTTT. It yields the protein CASSSPPGVTEAFF.

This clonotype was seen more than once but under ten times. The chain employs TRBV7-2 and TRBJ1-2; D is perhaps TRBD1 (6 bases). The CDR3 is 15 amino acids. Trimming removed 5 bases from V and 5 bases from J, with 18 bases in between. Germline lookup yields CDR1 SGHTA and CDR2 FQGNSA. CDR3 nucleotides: TGTGCCAGCAGCATAACAGGGACAAACTTTTATGGCTACACCTTC. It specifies CASSITGTNFYGYTF.

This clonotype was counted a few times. The CDR3 sequence: CASSLGGTKNIQYF. The CDR3 DNA follows: TGTGCCAGCAGCCTGGGGGGCACCAAAAACATTCAGTACTTC. This rearrangement joins TRBV11-2 to TRBJ2-4, with D possibly called TRBD1 or TRBD2 (6 bases each). This CDR3 comprises 14 residues. Trimming took off 5 bases at V and 2 bases at J, with 10 bases between the two ends. Germline CDR1 and CDR2: SGHAT and FQNNGV.

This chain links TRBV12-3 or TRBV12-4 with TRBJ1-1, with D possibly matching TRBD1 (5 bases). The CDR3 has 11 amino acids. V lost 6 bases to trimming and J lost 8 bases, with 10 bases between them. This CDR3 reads CASSYGQEAFF. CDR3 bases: TGTGCCAGCAGCTACGGACAAGAAGCTTTCTTT.

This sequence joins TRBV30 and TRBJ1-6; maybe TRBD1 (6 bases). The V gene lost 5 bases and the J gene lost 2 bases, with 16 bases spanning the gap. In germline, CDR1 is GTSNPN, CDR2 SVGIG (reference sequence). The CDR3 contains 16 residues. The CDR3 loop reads CAWGPRRGAYNSPLHF. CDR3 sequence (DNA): TGTGCCTGGGGGCCGCGCAGGGGCGCCTATAATTCACCCCTCCACTTT.

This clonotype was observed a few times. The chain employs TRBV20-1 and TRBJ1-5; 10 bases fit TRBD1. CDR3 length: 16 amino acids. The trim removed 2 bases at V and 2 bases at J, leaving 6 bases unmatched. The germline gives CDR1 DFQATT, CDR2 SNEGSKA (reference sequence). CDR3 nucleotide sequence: TGCAGTGCTAGATTGCCCGGGACAGGGGGCAATCAGCCCCAGCATTTT. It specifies CSARLPGTGGNQPQHF.

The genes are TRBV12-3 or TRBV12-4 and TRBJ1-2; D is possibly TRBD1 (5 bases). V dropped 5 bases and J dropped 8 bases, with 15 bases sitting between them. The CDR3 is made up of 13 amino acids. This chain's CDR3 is CASSHRQSRGYTF. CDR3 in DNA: TGTGCCAGCAGTCATAGACAGTCACGGGGCTACACCTTC.

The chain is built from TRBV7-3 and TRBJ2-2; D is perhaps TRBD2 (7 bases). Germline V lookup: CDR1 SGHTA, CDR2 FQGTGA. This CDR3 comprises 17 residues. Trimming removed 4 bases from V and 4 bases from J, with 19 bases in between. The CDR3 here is CASSSTKGGAVTGELFF. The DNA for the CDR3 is TGTGCCAGCAGCTCAACGAAGGGGGGGGCGGTCACCGGGGAGCTGTTTTTT.

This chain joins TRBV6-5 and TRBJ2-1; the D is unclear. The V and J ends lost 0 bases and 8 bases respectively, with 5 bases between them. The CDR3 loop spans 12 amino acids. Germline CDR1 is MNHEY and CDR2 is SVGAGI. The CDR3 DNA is TGTGCCAGCAGTTACTCGATTGATGAGCAGTTCTTC. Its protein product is CASSYSIDEQFF.

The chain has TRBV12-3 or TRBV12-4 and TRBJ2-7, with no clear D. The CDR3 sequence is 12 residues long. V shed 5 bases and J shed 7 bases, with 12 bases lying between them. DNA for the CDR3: TGTGCCAGCAGTCTCCTAAGGCGAGAGCAGTACTTC. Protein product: CASSLLRREQYF.

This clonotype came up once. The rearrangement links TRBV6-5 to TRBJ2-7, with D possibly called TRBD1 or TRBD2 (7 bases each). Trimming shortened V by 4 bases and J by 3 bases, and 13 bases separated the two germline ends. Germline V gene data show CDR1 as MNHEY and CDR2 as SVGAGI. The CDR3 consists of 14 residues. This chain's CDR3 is CASSFQGGSYEQYF. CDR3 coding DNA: TGTGCCAGCAGTTTCCAGGGGGGGAGCTACGAGCAGTACTTC.

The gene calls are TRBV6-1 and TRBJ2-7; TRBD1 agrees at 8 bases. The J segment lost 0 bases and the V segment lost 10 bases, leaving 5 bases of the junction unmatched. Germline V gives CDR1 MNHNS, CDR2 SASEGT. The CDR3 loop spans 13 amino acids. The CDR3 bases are TGTGCCACCGAGACAGGGGACTCCTACGAGCAGTACTTC. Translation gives CATETGDSYEQYF.

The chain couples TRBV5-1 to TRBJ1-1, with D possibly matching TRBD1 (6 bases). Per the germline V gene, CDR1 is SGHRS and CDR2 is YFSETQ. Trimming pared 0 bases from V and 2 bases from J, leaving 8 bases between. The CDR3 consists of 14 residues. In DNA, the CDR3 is TGCGCCAGCAGCTTGGGGACAGATAACACTGAAGCTTTCTTT. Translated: CASSLGTDNTEAFF.

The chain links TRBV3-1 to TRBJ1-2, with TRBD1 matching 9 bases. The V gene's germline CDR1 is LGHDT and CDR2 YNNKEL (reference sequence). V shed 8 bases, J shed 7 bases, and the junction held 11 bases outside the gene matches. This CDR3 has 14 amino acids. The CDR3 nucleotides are TGTGCCAGCTCAGGGATCCGGGACAGGGTTGGCTACACCTTC. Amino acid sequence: CASSGIRDRVGYTF.